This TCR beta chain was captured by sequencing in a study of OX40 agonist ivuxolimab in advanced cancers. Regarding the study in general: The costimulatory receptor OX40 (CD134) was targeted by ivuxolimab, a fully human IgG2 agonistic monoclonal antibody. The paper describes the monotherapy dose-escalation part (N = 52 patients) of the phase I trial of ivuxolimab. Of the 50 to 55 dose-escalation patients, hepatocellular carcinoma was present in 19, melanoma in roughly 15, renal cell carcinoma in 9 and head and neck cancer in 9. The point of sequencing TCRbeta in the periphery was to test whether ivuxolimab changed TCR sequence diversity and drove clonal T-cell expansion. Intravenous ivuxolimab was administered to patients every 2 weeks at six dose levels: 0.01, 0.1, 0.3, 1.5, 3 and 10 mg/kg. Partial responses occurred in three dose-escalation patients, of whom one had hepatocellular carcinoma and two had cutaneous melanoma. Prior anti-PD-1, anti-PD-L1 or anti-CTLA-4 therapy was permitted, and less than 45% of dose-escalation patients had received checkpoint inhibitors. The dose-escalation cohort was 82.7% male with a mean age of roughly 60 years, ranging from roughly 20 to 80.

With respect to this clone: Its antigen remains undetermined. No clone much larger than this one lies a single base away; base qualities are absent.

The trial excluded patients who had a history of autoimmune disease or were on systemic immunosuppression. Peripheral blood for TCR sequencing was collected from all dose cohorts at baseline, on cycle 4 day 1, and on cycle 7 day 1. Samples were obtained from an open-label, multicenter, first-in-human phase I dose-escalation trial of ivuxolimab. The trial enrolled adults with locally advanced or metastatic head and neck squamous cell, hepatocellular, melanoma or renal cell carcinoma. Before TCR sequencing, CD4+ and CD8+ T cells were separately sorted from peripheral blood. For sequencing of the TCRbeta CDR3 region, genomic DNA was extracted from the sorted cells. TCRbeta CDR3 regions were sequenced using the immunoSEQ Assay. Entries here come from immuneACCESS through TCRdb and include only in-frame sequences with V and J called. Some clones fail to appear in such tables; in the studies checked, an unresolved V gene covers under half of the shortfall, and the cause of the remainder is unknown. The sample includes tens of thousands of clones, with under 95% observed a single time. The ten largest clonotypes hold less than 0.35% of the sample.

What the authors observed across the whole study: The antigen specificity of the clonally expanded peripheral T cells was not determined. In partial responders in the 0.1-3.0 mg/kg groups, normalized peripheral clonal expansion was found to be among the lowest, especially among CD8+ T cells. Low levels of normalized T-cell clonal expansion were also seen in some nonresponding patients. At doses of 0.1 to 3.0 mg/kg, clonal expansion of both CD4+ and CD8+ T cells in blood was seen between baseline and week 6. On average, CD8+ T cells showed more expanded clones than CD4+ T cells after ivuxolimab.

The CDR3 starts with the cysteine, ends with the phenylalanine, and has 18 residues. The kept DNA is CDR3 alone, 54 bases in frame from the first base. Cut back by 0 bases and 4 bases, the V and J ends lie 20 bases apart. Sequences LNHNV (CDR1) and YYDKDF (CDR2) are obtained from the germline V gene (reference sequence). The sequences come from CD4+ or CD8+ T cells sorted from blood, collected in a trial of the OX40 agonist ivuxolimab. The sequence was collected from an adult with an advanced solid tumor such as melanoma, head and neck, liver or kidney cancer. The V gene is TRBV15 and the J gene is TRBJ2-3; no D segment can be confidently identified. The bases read TGTGCCACCAGCAGAGATACGGGTGGAGTCAGGTATTCAGATACGCAGTATTTT. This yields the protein CATSRDTGGVRYSDTQYF.